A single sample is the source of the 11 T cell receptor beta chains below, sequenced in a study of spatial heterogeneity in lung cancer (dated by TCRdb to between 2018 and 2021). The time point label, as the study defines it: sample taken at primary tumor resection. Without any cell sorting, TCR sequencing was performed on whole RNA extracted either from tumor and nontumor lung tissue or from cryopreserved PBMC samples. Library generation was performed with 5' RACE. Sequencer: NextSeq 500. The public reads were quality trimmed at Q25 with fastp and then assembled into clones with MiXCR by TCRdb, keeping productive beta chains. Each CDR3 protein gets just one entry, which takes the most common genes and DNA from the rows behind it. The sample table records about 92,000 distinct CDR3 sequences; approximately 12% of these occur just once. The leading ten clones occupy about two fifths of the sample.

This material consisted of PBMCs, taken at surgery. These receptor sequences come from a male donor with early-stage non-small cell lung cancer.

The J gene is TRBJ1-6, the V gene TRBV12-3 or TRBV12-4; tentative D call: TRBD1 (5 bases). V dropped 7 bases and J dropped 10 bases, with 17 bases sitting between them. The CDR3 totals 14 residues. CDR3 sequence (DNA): TGTGCCAGCAACCGGGACGGATCTACATCACCCCTCCACTTT. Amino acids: CASNRDGSTSPLHF.

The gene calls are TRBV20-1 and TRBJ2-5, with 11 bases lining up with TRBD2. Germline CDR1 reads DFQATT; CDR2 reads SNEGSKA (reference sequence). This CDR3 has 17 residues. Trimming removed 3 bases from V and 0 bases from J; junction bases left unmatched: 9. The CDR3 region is CSASSGLAVLYQETQYF. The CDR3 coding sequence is TGCAGTGCTAGTTCGGGACTAGCGGTTTTGTACCAAGAGACCCAGTACTTC.

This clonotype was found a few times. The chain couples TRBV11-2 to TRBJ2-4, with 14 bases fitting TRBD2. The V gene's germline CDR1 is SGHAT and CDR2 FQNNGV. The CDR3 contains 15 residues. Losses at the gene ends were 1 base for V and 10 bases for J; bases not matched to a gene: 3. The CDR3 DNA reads TGTGCCAGCAGCTTAGTTTGGACTAGCGGGAGGATTCAGTACTTC. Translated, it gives CASSLVWTSGRIQYF.

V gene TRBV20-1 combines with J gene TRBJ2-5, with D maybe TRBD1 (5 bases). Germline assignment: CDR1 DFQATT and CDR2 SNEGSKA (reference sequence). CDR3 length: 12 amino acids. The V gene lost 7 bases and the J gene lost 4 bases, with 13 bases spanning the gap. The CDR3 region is CSEVPQGETQYF. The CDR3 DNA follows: TGCAGTGAGGTCCCGCAGGGAGAGACCCAGTACTTC.

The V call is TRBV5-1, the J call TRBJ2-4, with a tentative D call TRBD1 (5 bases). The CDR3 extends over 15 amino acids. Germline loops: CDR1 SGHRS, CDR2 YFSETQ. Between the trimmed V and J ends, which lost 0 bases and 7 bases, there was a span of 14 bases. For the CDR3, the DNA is TGCGCCAGCAGCTTGGGACAGCCCCAAGGGAACATTCAGTACTTC. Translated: CASSLGQPQGNIQYF.

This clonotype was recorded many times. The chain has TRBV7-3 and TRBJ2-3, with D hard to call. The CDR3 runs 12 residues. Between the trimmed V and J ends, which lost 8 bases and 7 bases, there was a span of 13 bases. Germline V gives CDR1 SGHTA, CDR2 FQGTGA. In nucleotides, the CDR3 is TGTGCCAGCGGGCCGACACGGAATACGCAGTATTTT. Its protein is CASGPTRNTQYF.

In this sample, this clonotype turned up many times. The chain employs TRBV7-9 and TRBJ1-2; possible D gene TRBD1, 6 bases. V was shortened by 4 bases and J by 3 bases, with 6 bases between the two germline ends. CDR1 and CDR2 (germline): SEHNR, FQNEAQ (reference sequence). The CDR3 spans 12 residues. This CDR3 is CASSWTDYGYTF. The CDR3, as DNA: TGTGCCAGCAGCTGGACAGACTATGGCTACACCTTC.

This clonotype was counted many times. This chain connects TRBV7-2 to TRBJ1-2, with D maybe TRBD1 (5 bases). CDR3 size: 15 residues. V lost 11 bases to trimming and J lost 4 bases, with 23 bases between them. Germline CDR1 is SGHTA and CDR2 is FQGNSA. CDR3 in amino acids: CAGREGADRGYGYTF. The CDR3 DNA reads TGTGCCGGCCGGGAAGGGGCCGACCGAGGCTATGGCTACACCTTC.

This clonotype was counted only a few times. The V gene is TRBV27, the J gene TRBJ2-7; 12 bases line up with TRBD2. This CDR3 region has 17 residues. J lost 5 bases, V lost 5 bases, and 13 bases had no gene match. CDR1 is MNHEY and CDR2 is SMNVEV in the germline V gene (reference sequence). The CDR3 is CASSPNRLAGALDEQYF. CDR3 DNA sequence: TGTGCCAGCAGTCCGAACAGACTAGCGGGAGCGCTCGACGAGCAGTACTTC.

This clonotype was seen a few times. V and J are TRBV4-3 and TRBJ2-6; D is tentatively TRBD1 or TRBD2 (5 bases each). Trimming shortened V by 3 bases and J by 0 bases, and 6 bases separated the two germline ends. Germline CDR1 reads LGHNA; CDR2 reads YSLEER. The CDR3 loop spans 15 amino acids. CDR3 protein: CASSHGTSGANVLTF. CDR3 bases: TGCGCCAGCAGCCACGGGACCTCTGGGGCCAACGTCCTGACTTTC.

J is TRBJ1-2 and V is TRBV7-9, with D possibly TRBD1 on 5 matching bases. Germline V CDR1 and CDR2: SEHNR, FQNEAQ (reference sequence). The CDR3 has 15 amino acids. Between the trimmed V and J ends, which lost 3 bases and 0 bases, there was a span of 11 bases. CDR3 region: CASSLSGTTNYGYTF. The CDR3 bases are TGTGCCAGCAGCTTGTCAGGGACTACTAACTATGGCTACACCTTC.